Each of the 23 T cell receptor beta chains below was sequenced from the same sample in a study of shared clonotypes between healthy human individuals. TCRdb keeps only in-frame clones here, not all; method: immunoSEQ multiplex PCR. This repertoire shows about 2.3 million clones, about nine tenths found once; its top ten account for 0.37%. The specimen was naive CD4+ T cells from PBMCs. Subset defined: CD45RA+ positively selected. The receptors were sampled from a man in his late teens or twenties in good health. Some clones in this sample may be carry-over from other donors' samples.

The rearrangement joins TRBV5-6 to TRBJ1-5; weak D call: TRBD1 (5 bases). The CDR3 has 15 amino acids. V was shortened by 0 bases and J by 5 bases, with 12 bases between the two germline ends. Germline V gives CDR1 SGHDT, CDR2 YYEEEE. The CDR3 is CASSLASRADQPQHF. CDR3 DNA sequence: TGTGCCAGCAGCTTGGCGTCCAGGGCGGATCAGCCCCAGCATTTT.

CDR3 residues: CAISDRNDPGEAFF. In nucleotides, the CDR3 is TGTGCCATCAGTGATCGGAACGACCCTGGTGAAGCTTTCTTT. The chain joins TRBV10-3 to TRBJ1-1; D gene ambiguous. Germline V gene sequence: CDR1 ENHRY, CDR2 SYGVKD. The CDR3 covers 14 residues. V shed 3 bases and J shed 7 bases, with 15 bases lying between them.

This chain connects TRBV5-1 to TRBJ1-4, with D possibly TRBD1 on 5 matching bases. CDR3 length equals 15 residues. Trimming took 1 base from V and 5 from J, leaving 12 bases between them. Germline V lookup: CDR1 SGHRS, CDR2 YFSETQ. The CDR3 reads CASSLMGQINEKLFF. The CDR3 DNA follows: TGCGCCAGCAGCTTGATGGGGCAGATAAATGAAAAACTGTTTTTT.

The CDR3 here is CASSAGQGYGYTF. The DNA of the CDR3 is TGTGCCAGCAGTGCGGGACAGGGGTATGGCTACACCTTC. The chain carries TRBV2 and TRBJ1-2; 10 bases align to TRBD1. The CDR3 runs to 13 residues. V lost 4 bases to trimming and J lost 5 bases; unmatched junction nucleotides: 1. Germline-derived CDR1 and CDR2 are SNHLY and FYNNEI.

The chain couples TRBV7-9 to TRBJ1-1, with D unresolved. V dropped 5 bases and J dropped 7 bases, with 11 bases sitting between them. Germline V lookup: CDR1 SEHNR, CDR2 FQNEAQ (reference sequence). The CDR3 is 12 amino acids. In DNA, the CDR3 is TGTGCCAGCAGCGCAGACGAGGTTGAAGCTTTCTTT. Residues: CASSADEVEAFF.

This chain links TRBV6-5 with TRBJ1-2, with D perhaps TRBD1 (6 bases). Germline V gene lookup returns CDR1 MNHEY and CDR2 SVGAGI. The CDR3 runs to 13 residues. V shed 6 bases and J shed 4 bases, with 12 bases lying between them. As DNA, the CDR3 is TGTGCCAGCAGCCAAGGGACACTCTATGGCTACACCTTC. Translated, it gives CASSQGTLYGYTF.

V and J are TRBV5-1 and TRBJ2-2; no clear D gene. Trimming removed 0 bases at V and 8 bases at J, with 5 bases between. Germline assignment: CDR1 SGHRS and CDR2 YFSETQ. CDR3 length: 12 amino acids. CDR3 amino acids: CASSLVQGELFF. CDR3 bases: TGCGCCAGCAGCTTGGTCCAGGGGGAGCTGTTTTTT.

J is TRBJ1-3 and V is TRBV7-2, with D unresolved. The CDR3 has 15 amino acids. Germline lookup yields CDR1 SGHTA and CDR2 FQGNSA. Trimming shortened V by 1 base and J by 0 bases, and 7 bases separated the two germline ends. Here the CDR3 DNA reads TGTGCCAGCAGCTTAGTGAACAGCTCTGGAAACACCATATATTTT. Its protein is CASSLVNSSGNTIYF.

The chain combines TRBV12-5 with TRBJ2-3; no reliable D call. Germline V gene lookup returns CDR1 LGHNT and CDR2 FRNRAP. This CDR3 has 12 amino acids. Trimming removed 5 bases at V and 5 bases at J, with 8 bases between. CDR3 amino acids: CASGPVGDTQYF. The CDR3 DNA reads as TGTGCTAGTGGTCCCGTAGGAGATACGCAGTATTTT.

The chain is built from TRBV18 and TRBJ2-7; tentative D call: TRBD1 (5 bases). This CDR3 spans 16 amino acids. Per germline, CDR1 KGHSH and CDR2 LQKENI. V was clipped by 4 bases and J by 2 bases, with 18 bases between them. CDR3 sequence (DNA): TGTGCCAGCTCACTTGCCAGGACCAAAGGGGCCTACGAGCAGTACTTC. This sequence encodes CASSLARTKGAYEQYF.

The V gene is TRBV5-1, the J gene TRBJ2-3; the D gene could be TRBD1 or TRBD2 (5 bases each). V lost 0 bases and J 10 bases, leaving 18 bases between the germline ends. The CDR3 contains 15 residues. Germline V gene data show CDR1 as SGHRS and CDR2 as YFSETQ. DNA for the CDR3: TGCGCCAGCAGCTTGGTGGGGACGGACCTATTGGCGCAGTATTTT. Amino acids: CASSLVGTDLLAQYF.

This CDR3 is CASRNSGSSSYNEQFF. The CDR3 bases are TGTGCCAGCAGAAATAGCGGGAGTAGCTCCTACAATGAGCAGTTCTTC. The V and J genes are TRBV25-1 and TRBJ2-1; 9 bases are shared with TRBD2. The CDR3 length is 16 residues. Germline CDR1 MGHDK, CDR2 SYGVNS. Trimming cost V 6 bases and J 0 bases; bases outside gene matches: 6.

The V call is TRBV30, the J call TRBJ2-7; TRBD1 agrees at 10 bases. CDR1 and CDR2 from the germline V gene are GTSNPN and SVGIG (reference sequence). V shed 3 bases, J shed 4 bases, and the junction held 6 bases outside the gene matches. The CDR3 loop spans 14 amino acids. CDR3 bases: TGTGCCTGGAGACGACAGGGGGCAATTTACGAGCAGTACTTC. Translated: CAWRRQGAIYEQYF.

The gene calls are TRBV28 and TRBJ2-7; possibly TRBD1 or TRBD2 for D (5 bases each). Per the germline V gene, CDR1 is MDHEN and CDR2 is SYDVKM. CDR3 length equals 12 residues. Deletions cut 10 bases from V and 0 bases from J, with 10 bases between. The CDR3 sequence is CAIIGGSYEQYF. The CDR3 DNA follows: TGTGCCATAATTGGGGGCTCCTACGAGCAGTACTTC.

This chain links TRBV7-9 with TRBJ2-7; 9 bases align to TRBD1. Germline trimming cut 4 bases from V and 1 base from J; bases unmatched to any gene: 2. Germline assignment: CDR1 SEHNR and CDR2 FQNEAQ (reference sequence). The CDR3 is 14 amino acids. CDR3 sequence: CASSWGQGSYEQYF. The CDR3 DNA reads as TGTGCCAGCAGCTGGGGACAGGGATCCTACGAGCAGTACTTC.

This clone was seen just once. The same CDR3 can be traced to other DNA sequences in this sample. The chain carries TRBV5-1 and TRBJ2-7; D might be TRBD1 (5 bases). With 0 bases removed from V and 3 bases from J, the gap between germline ends came to 10 bases. From germline, CDR1 is SGHRS and CDR2 YFSETQ. The CDR3 consists of 14 residues. The chain's CDR3 is CASSLAPDSYEQYF. The CDR3 DNA reads TGCGCCAGCAGCTTGGCCCCAGACAGCTACGAGCAGTACTTC.

This chain uses TRBV6-5 with TRBJ1-2, with D hard to call. The germline CDR1 and CDR2 sequences are MNHEY and SVGAGI. Trimming shortened V by 0 bases and J by 4 bases, and 12 bases separated the two germline ends. The CDR3 runs to 15 residues. As DNA, the CDR3 is TGTGCCAGCAGTTACTCGAGCAAGTGGGGCTATGGCTACACCTTC. This gives the protein CASSYSSKWGYGYTF.

The chain carries TRBV5-4 and TRBJ2-3; D gene unclear. Germline V lookup: CDR1 SGHNT, CDR2 YYREEE (reference sequence). V was cut by 2 bases and J by 5 bases, with 6 bases left in between. This CDR3 region has 12 residues. The CDR3: CASSLYLDTQYF. The CDR3 nucleotides read TGTGCCAGCAGCTTATACCTAGATACGCAGTATTTT.

The chain carries TRBV5-5 and TRBJ2-7; 11 nucleotides line up with TRBD2. CDR3 length: 17 residues. J lost 0 bases, V lost 4 bases, and 9 bases had no gene match. In germline, CDR1 is SGHKS, CDR2 YYEKEE (reference sequence). The CDR3 DNA sequence: TGTGCCAGCAGCCAAACCGGGACTAGCGGTTCCTCCTACGAGCAGTACTTC. This gives the protein CASSQTGTSGSSYEQYF.

This chain links TRBV6-5 with TRBJ2-1, with 10 bases matching TRBD2. CDR3 length: 15 residues. The ends lost 6 bases at V and 0 bases at J; junction bases unmatched: 2. CDR1 and CDR2 (germline): MNHEY, SVGAGI. CDR3 DNA sequence: TGTGCCAGCAGACTAGCGGGACCCTCCTACAATGAGCAGTTCTTC. This sequence encodes CASRLAGPSYNEQFF.

The chain combines TRBV5-4 with TRBJ2-1, with TRBD1 as a possible D gene (5 bases). Per germline, CDR1 SGHNT and CDR2 YYREEE (reference sequence). The CDR3 has 15 amino acids. V was trimmed by 2 bases and J by 3 bases, leaving 12 bases between them. The CDR3 region is CASSLVQGYYNEQFF. CDR3 nucleotides: TGTGCCAGCAGCTTAGTCCAGGGATACTACAATGAGCAGTTCTTC.

V gene TRBV6-6 combines with J gene TRBJ2-7, with TRBD2 identical over 10 bases. The CDR3 length is 14 residues. The V segment lost 7 bases and the J segment 7 bases; nucleotides outside the gene matches: 10. Germline-derived CDR1 and CDR2 are MNHNY and SVGAGI (reference sequence). CDR3 nucleotide sequence: TGTGCCAGCATCCTAGCGGGAGCTGTGGGGGAGCAGTACTTC. Protein: CASILAGAVGEQYF.

V usage is TRBV19 and J usage is TRBJ2-1, with 7 positions matching TRBD2. CDR3 length: 15 amino acids. Germline V CDR1 and CDR2: LNHDA, SQIVND (reference sequence). Trimming took 4 bases from V and 3 from J; bases not matched to a gene: 6. CDR3 in DNA: TGTGCCAGTAGTACCCGGGACTACGACTACAATGAGCAGTTCTTC. Encoded protein: CASSTRDYDYNEQFF.